Listed below are T cell receptor beta chains from one sample, sequenced in a study of T cell responses to AZD1222 COVID-19 vaccine. TCRdb's table, derived via immunoSEQ multiplex PCR, lists solely in-frame clones and lacks some. The sample lists 110,000 or so clones; 88% were seen once. This sample comprised peripheral blood, obtained on day 0 of MenACWY control vaccination. These receptor sequences come from an adult in good health. Each CDR3 is given with its conserved first and last residue. A D gene is named only where the DNA matches it firmly. Rows give clone size only sometimes, using once, few, many, or a class for an expanded clone.

j_call d_call v_call clone_size cdr3_length cdr3_nt cdr3_aa
TRBJ2-7 TRBD1 TRBV7-2 . 15 TGTGCCAGCAGCTTGACCGGGACAGGACTCTACGAGCAGTACTTC CASSLTGTGLYEQYF
TRBJ2-1 . TRBV6-5 . 15 TGTGCCAGCAGTCAGGACACTACTGCCTACAATGAGCAGTTCTTC CASSQDTTAYNEQFF
TRBJ2-1 TRBD2 TRBV11-2 . 15 TGTGCCAGCAGCGTAGAGGCGGGGGAGTACAATGAGCAGTTCTTC CASSVEAGEYNEQFF
TRBJ2-7 . TRBV7-2 . 15 TGTGCCAGCAGCCGTGTAGGGGGGTTGACCTACGAGCAGTACTTC CASSRVGGLTYEQYF
TRBJ1-2 . TRBV19 . 13 TGTGCCAGTAGTATACCTGATAACTATGGCTACACCTTC CASSIPDNYGYTF
TRBJ2-7 . TRBV4-1 . 14 TGCGCCAGCAGTCAGGACTTTCACTCCTACGAGCAGTACTTC CASSQDFHSYEQYF
TRBJ2-2 . TRBV5-4 . 13 TGTGCCAGCGGGGAAAGCAACACCGGGGAGCTGTTTTTT CASGESNTGELFF
TRBJ1-1 . TRBV9 . 14 TGTGCCAGCAGCGAGGCCCCCTGGGGCGGAGCAGCTTTCTTT CASSEAPWGGAAFF
TRBJ2-4 . TRBV6-2/TRBV6-3 . 15 TGTGCCAGCAGCCCACCGACGCTAGCCAAAAACATTCAGTACTTC CASSPPTLAKNIQYF
TRBJ2-1 TRBD2 TRBV19 . 14 TGTGCCAGTAGTATGGCTAGCGGGGACTATGAGCAGTTCTTC CASSMASGDYEQFF
TRBJ2-5 TRBD2 TRBV5-8 . 15 TGTGCCAGCAGGTCACTAGCGGGCCTACAAGAGACCCAGTACTTC CASRSLAGLQETQYF
TRBJ1-6 TRBD1 TRBV6-5 . 14 TGTGCCAGCAGACAACAGGGGGAACTTTCACCCCTCCACTTT CASRQQGELSPLHF
TRBJ2-2 TRBD2 TRBV4-2 . 16 TGTGCCAGCAGCCCCGGGACTAGCCGGCCTCCCGGGGAGCTGTTTTTT CASSPGTSRPPGELFF
TRBJ2-3 . TRBV24-1 . 13 TGTGCCACCAGCGGGAGGAGGGGGGATACGCAGTATTTT CATSGRRGDTQYF
TRBJ1-2 . TRBV28 . 14 TGTGCCAGCCGCACACGGCGAACGACTCACGGCTACACCTTC CASRTRRTTHGYTF
TRBJ2-3 TRBD2 TRBV6-5 . 13 TGTGCCAGCGGACTAGCGGGGACAGATACGCAGTATTTT CASGLAGTDTQYF
TRBJ1-1 TRBD1 TRBV6-6 . 13 TGTGCCAGCAGCCCACAGGGGCACACTGAAGCTTTCTTT CASSPQGHTEAFF
TRBJ1-2 . TRBV10-3 . 14 TGTGCCATCAGTGAGCAGGGCATTTTTTATGGCTACACCTTC CAISEQGIFYGYTF
TRBJ2-5 . TRBV5-4 . 15 TGTGCCAGCAGGGCGTGGGGGGTCGTAAGGGAGACCCAGTACTTC CASRAWGVVRETQYF
TRBJ1-3 . TRBV12-3/TRBV12-4 . 13 TGTGCCAGCAGCTGGGGTTCTGGAAACACCATATATTTT CASSWGSGNTIYF
TRBJ2-2 TRBD2 TRBV5-1 . 18 TGCGCCAGCAGCTTGACGAACAAGATAGCGGGACCCACCGGGGAGCTGTTTTTT CASSLTNKIAGPTGELFF
TRBJ2-1 TRBD2 TRBV3-1/TRBV3-2 . 16 TGTGCCAGCAGCCAAGCCCGGCTAGCGGGAGTCCATGAGCAGTTCTTC CASSQARLAGVHEQFF
TRBJ2-7 TRBD1 TRBV5-4 . 15 TGTGCCAGCAGCTTGGACAGGGGTGACCTTTTTGGGCAGTACTTC CASSLDRGDLFGQYF
TRBJ1-6 . TRBV7-2 . 16 TGTGCCAGCAGCTTAGCCTCGTTCAGCTCGGGTTCACCCCTCCACTTT CASSLASFSSGSPLHF
TRBJ2-3 . TRBV6-5 once 14 TGTGCCAGCTCTTTAACACAGAAGGGCGATACGCAGTATTTT CASSLTQKGDTQYF
TRBJ2-3 TRBD2 TRBV4-1 . 16 TGCGCCAGCAGCGACATTACCGGCGGGGGGTTAGATACGCAGTATTTT CASSDITGGGLDTQYF
TRBJ1-1 . TRBV7-9 . 11 TGTGCCAGCAGCTTAGAGGGTCAGGCTTTCTTT CASSLEGQAFF
TRBJ1-2 TRBD1 TRBV28 . 14 TGTGCCAGCAGCGGGACAGGGGAATACAGGGGCTACACCTTC CASSGTGEYRGYTF
TRBJ1-1 . TRBV4-3 . 13 TGCGCCAGCAGCCCCGAGTGGGACACTGAAGCTTTCTTT CASSPEWDTEAFF
TRBJ1-1 . TRBV14 once 14 TGTGCCAGCAGCCAAATTGAAGGGAGCACTGAAGCTTTCTTT CASSQIEGSTEAFF
TRBJ2-1 . TRBV5-4 . 16 TGTGCCAGCAGCGCCAGGGGCGGAAGCTCCTACAATGAGCAGTTCTTC CASSARGGSSYNEQFF
TRBJ2-5 . TRBV5-1 . 12 TGCGCCAGCAGCTTGGCCCATTCCCCCCAGTACTTC CASSLAHSPQYF
TRBJ1-2 TRBD1 TRBV28 . 13 TGTGCCAGCAGTTGGTACAGGGGGCAAGGCTACACCTTC CASSWYRGQGYTF
TRBJ1-2 . TRBV12-3/TRBV12-4 . 11 TGTGCCAGCAGCTCGGACAACGGCTACACCTTC CASSSDNGYTF
TRBJ2-7 TRBD1 TRBV19 . 13 TGTGCCAGTAGTACGGACAGGGAAGGCGAGCAGTACTTC CASSTDREGEQYF
TRBJ1-5 . TRBV10-3 . 14 TGTGCCATCAGTGAGGACAAGGGGGATCAGCCCCAGCATTTT CAISEDKGDQPQHF
TRBJ2-7 TRBD2 TRBV7-2 . 18 TGTGCCAGCAGCTCCCAAAGTCTAGCGGGGGGGTGGACCTACGAGCAGTACTTC CASSSQSLAGGWTYEQYF
TRBJ2-3 TRBD2 TRBV9 . 16 TGTGCCAGCAGCTCAGGGCCTAGCGGGGCCACAGATACGCAGTATTTT CASSSGPSGATDTQYF
TRBJ1-5 . TRBV25-1 . 16 TGTGCCAGCAGTGAAGGGTACCAAAATAGCAATCAGCCCCAGCATTTT CASSEGYQNSNQPQHF
TRBJ1-2 . TRBV4-2 . 16 TGTGCCAGCAGCCAAGATGGGGCAGGGACCCCCTATGGCTACACCTTC CASSQDGAGTPYGYTF
TRBJ1-1 TRBD1 TRBV28 . 18 TGTGCCAGCAGTTCGCCTTCGACAGGGATTCTCCCGGATACTGAAGCTTTCTTT CASSSPSTGILPDTEAFF
TRBJ2-5 TRBD2 TRBV5-1 . 14 TGCGCCAGCGCCGCCGGGACTAGCGGAGAGACCCAGTACTTC CASAAGTSGETQYF
TRBJ2-2 TRBD1 TRBV24-1 . 15 TGTGCCACCAGTGGGGACAGGATGAACACCGGGGAGCTGTTTTTT CATSGDRMNTGELFF
TRBJ1-5 . TRBV24-1 . 14 TGTGCCACCAGTGATTCCCAGGGCCGGCAGCCCCAGCATTTT CATSDSQGRQPQHF
TRBJ1-3 . TRBV3-1/TRBV3-2 . 19 TGTGCCAGCAGCCAAGCGTACAGCGGAGAGGAGAGCTCTGGAAACACCATATATTTT CASSQAYSGEESSGNTIYF
TRBJ2-1 . TRBV2 . 13 TGTGCCACTCCGGGACCCTGGAAAGGTGAGCAGTTCTTC CATPGPWKGEQFF
TRBJ2-3 TRBD2 TRBV7-2 . 15 TGTGCCAGCAGCTTGTTGGGACTAGCCTCAGATACGCAGTATTTT CASSLLGLASDTQYF
TRBJ1-2 . TRBV28 . 12 TGTGCCAGCAGTTTATCCCTATATGGCTACACCTTC CASSLSLYGYTF
TRBJ2-7 . TRBV7-9 once 12 TGTGCCAGCAGCCCAAGACCCTACGAGCAGTACTTC CASSPRPYEQYF
TRBJ1-3 . TRBV5-6 . 13 TGTGCCAGCAGCTTGGCCAACGAAAACACCATATATTTT CASSLANENTIYF
TRBJ1-5 . TRBV19 . 19 TGTGCCAGTAGTATAGGCCGTACGGGGTTTTTTGCGGCAAAGCAGCCCCAGCATTTT CASSIGRTGFFAAKQPQHF
TRBJ1-1 TRBD1 TRBV5-1 . 18 TGCGCCAGCAGCTTGAGGTATCGGGCAGGGGGCTCATACACTGAAGCTTTCTTT CASSLRYRAGGSYTEAFF
TRBJ2-3 TRBD2 TRBV7-9 . 14 TGTGCCAGCAGCTCCGGGACTAGCTCAGATACGCAGTATTTT CASSSGTSSDTQYF
TRBJ2-1 TRBD1 TRBV14 . 13 TGTGCCAGCAGCGTAACAGGGGTGTATGAGCAGTTCTTC CASSVTGVYEQFF
TRBJ1-4 . TRBV2 once 14 TGTGCCAGCAGTGACTGGTCGGCTAATGAAAAACTGTTTTTT CASSDWSANEKLFF
TRBJ2-7 . TRBV4-2 . 14 TGTGCCAGCAGCCAAGGCCAAGACAGTTACGAGCAGTACTTC CASSQGQDSYEQYF
TRBJ1-4 . TRBV10-3 once 12 TGTGCCATCAGGGACGGGAATGAAAAACTGTTTTTT CAIRDGNEKLFF
TRBJ1-5 TRBD1 TRBV7-2 . 14 TGTGCCAGCAGTACCCGGGACAGGGACCAGCCCCAGCATTTT CASSTRDRDQPQHF
TRBJ2-3 . TRBV7-3 . 14 TGTGCCAGCAGCCCTGCCCACGGTGGAGATACGCAGTATTTT CASSPAHGGDTQYF
TRBJ2-3 TRBD2 TRBV4-1 . 18 TGCGCCAGCAGCCACCCCCCGGCTAGCGGGGGTACCACAGATACGCAGTATTTT CASSHPPASGGTTDTQYF